The table lists the clone carrying this T cell receptor (beta chain) with many counts. Its antigen is currently unknown. V was cut by 1 base and J by 2 bases, with 3 bases left in between. This CDR3 has 13 residues. The data derive from a study of T-cell reconstitution after alpha-beta-depleted transplantation in children. General study points: By about two months after transplant, alpha-beta T cells reportedly arose from several hundred graft clones that had expanded.

Unique molecular identifiers featured in how the TCRbeta library was prepared. TCRdb reprocessed the PCR reads with MiXCR, giving one entry per CDR3 protein. The data contain 600,000 to 800,000 distinct CDR3 sequences, around 12% of them seen just once; the ten biggest clones take up 0.79%. The sample here was PBMCs, taken before TCRalphabeta/CD19-depleted stem cell transplant. The chain is built from TRBV12-3 or TRBV12-4 and TRBJ2-4; D unresolved. This TCR derives from a girl aged 2 to 9 with congenital amegakaryocytic thrombocytopenia, due to receive a stem cell transplant. In nucleotides, the CDR3 is TGTGCCAGCAGTTTAGTGTCCAAAAACATTCAGTACTTC. Translating it yields CASSLVSKNIQYF.